This passage covers 2 T cell receptor beta chains from one sample sequenced in a study of T cell changes during pregnancy in multiple sclerosis. Clones were sequenced by immunoSEQ multiplex PCR, and TCRdb holds only the in-frame ones, with some missing. The sample carries about 75,000 clones, around 92% recorded once. The sequencing used peripheral blood, collected in the first trimester of pregnancy. These receptors were obtained from a female donor in good health, enrolled as a control in a pregnancy study.

This clone was observed once. The genes are TRBV29-1 and TRBJ1-3; TRBD1 is a possible D gene (6 bases). The germline V gene has CDR1 SQVTM and CDR2 ANQGSEA. V lost 6 bases to trimming and J lost 4 bases, with 13 bases between them. The CDR3 has 13 residues. For the CDR3, the DNA is TGCAGCGTCCAGGGGCAGTGGGGAAACACCATATATTTT. Residues: CSVQGQWGNTIYF.

The chain employs TRBV28 and TRBJ1-4, with a tentative D call TRBD1 (6 bases). The V gene lost 4 bases and the J gene lost 2 bases, with 14 bases spanning the gap. Germline CDR1 MDHEN, CDR2 SYDVKM. This CDR3 spans 16 amino acids. DNA of the CDR3: TGTGCCAGCAGTTCACCCTCAGGGGAGACTAATGAAAAACTGTTTTTT. It codes for CASSSPSGETNEKLFF.